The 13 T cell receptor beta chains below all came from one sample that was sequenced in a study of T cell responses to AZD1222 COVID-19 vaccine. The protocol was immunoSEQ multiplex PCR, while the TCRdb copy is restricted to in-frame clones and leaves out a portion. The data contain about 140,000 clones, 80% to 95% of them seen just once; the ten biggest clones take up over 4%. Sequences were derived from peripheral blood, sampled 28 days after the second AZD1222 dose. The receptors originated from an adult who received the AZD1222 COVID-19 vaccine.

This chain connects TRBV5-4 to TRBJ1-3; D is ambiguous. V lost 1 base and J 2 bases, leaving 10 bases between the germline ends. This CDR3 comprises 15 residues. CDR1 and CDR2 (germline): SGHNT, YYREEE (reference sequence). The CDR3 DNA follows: TGTGCCAGCAGCTTGTCGGGGTTTACTGGAAACACCATATATTTT. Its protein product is CASSLSGFTGNTIYF.

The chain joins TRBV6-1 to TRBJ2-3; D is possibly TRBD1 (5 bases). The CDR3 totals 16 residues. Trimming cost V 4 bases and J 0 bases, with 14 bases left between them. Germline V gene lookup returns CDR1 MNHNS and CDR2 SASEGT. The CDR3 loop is CASSVGHHLSTDTQYF. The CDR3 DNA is TGTGCCAGCAGTGTCGGACACCACCTGAGCACAGATACGCAGTATTTT.

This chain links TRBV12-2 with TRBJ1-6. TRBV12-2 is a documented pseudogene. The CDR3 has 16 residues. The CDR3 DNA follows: TGTGCAAGTCGAACGACCCCAAGCTCCTATAATTCACCCCTCCACTTT. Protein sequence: CASRTTPSSYNSPLHF.

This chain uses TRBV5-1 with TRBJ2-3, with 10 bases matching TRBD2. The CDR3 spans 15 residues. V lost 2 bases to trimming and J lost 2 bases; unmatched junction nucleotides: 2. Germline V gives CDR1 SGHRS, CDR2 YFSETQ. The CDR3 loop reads CASSFSGRATDTQYF. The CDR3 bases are TGCGCCAGCAGCTTCAGCGGGAGGGCCACAGATACGCAGTATTTT.

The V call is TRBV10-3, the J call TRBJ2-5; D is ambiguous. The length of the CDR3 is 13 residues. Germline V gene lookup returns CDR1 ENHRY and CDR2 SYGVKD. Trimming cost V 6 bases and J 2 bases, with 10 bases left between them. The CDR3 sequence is CAIRPGPQETQYF. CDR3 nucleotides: TGTGCCATCAGGCCAGGACCTCAAGAGACCCAGTACTTC.

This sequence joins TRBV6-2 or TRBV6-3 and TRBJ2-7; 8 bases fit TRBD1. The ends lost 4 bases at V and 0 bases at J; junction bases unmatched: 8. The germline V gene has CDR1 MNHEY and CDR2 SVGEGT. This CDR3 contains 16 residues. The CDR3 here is CASSSTGQALSYEQYF. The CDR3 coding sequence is TGTGCCAGCAGTTCCACGGGACAGGCCCTCTCCTACGAGCAGTACTTC.

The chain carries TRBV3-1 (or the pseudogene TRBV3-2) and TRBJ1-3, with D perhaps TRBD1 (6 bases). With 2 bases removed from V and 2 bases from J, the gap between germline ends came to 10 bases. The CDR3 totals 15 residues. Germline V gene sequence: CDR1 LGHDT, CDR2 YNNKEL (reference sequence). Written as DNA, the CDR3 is TGTGCCAGCAGCCAAACCAGGGGTACTGGAAACACCATATATTTT. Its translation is CASSQTRGTGNTIYF.

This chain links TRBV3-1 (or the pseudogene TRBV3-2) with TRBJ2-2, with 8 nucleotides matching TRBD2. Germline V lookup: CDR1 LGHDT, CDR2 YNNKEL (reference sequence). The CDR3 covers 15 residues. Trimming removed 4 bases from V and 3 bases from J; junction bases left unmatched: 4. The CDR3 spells CASSPPGRDTGELFF. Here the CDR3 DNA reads TGTGCCAGCAGCCCTCCCGGGAGGGACACCGGGGAGCTGTTTTTT.

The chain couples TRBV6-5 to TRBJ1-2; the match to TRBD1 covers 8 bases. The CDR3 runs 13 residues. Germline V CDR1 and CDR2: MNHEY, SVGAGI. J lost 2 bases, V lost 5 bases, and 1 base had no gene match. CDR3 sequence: CASSQGANYGYTF. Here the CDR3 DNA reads TGTGCCAGCAGTCAGGGGGCGAACTATGGCTACACCTTC.

Here the CDR3 reads CASSHQGSTEAFF. CDR3 DNA sequence: TGTGCCAGCAGCCACCAGGGGTCCACTGAAGCTTTCTTT. V gene TRBV3-1 (or the pseudogene TRBV3-2) combines with J gene TRBJ1-1, with D perhaps TRBD1 (6 bases). Deletions cut 3 bases from V and 4 bases from J, with 9 bases between. Germline V CDR1 and CDR2: LGHDT, YNNKEL (reference sequence). This CDR3 region has 13 residues.

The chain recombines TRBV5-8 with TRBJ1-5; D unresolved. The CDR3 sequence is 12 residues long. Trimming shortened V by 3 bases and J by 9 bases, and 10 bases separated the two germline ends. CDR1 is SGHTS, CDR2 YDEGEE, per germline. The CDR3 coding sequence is TGTGCCAGCAGCTCACGAGTCGGGCCCCAGCATTTT. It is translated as CASSSRVGPQHF.

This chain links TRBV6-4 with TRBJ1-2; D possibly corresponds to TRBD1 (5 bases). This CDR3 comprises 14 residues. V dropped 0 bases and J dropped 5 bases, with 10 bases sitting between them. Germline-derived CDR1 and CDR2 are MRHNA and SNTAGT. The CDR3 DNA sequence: TGTGCCAGCAGTGACTCGGGAGGGGATTATGGCTACACCTTC. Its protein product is CASSDSGGDYGYTF.

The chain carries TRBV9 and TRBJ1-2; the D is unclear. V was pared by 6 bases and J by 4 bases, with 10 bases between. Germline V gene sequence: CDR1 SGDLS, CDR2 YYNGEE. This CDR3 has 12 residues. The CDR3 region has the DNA TGTGCCAGCACCAATGTGGGCTATGGCTACACCTTC. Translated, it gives CASTNVGYGYTF.